The T cell receptor (beta chain) under discussion was sequenced for a study of long-term antiretroviral therapy in people with HIV. They ran version v3.0 of the immunoSEQ assay at survey level. Clones were sequenced by immunoSEQ multiplex PCR, and TCRdb holds only the in-frame ones, with some missing. The sample holds fewer than 30,000 clones, about 95% seen once. V was cut by 1 base and J by 3 bases, with 6 bases left in between. The V gene's germline CDR1 is SGHTA and CDR2 FQGTGA. The CDR3 has 14 amino acids. The chain employs TRBV7-3 and TRBJ2-2; D unclear. Source: unsorted PBMCs, taken 5.3 years after starting antiretroviral therapy. The sequence derives from a man younger than 40 with HIV. The CDR3 loop is CASSLNKDTGELFF. CDR3 bases: TGTGCCAGCAGCTTAAACAAGGACACCGGGGAGCTGTTTTTT.